The present T cell receptor beta chain was sequenced within a study of regulatory T cells in long-lasting Graves disease. Assembly of TCR beta libraries relied on iRepertoire HTBI primers together with Arm-PCR of CDR3 regions. MiXCR, applied by TCRdb to the multiplex PCR reads, yields one record per CDR3 protein. The sample has approximately 540,000 distinct CDR3 sequences, 12% seen once. Time point given: newly diagnosed GD, antithyroid drugs for less than 3 months. Extracted RNA from PBMCs served as the source of the TCR library. J was trimmed by 1 base and V by 6 bases; bases with no gene match: 7. The CDR3 contains 15 residues. In this sample, this clonotype turned up many times. The sample was also reused in another study, on T cells in Graves' hyperthyroidism and ophthalmopathy.

The TCR was taken from a woman aged 30 to 39 with Graves disease. The rearrangement joins TRBV12-3 or TRBV12-4 to TRBJ2-7, with 9 positions matching TRBD1. Sample: peripheral blood mononuclear cells (PBMCs), taken at new diagnosis, from a patient treated with antithyroid drugs. The CDR3 DNA reads TGTGCCAGCAGCCTGGGTGGGACAGGGTCCTACGAGCAGTACTTC. As protein: CASSLGGTGSYEQYF.